Listed below are T cell receptor beta chains from one sample, sequenced in a study of tumor-infiltrating lymphocytes in primary liver carcinoma. TCRdb re-called the multiplex PCR reads with MiXCR, one entry per CDR3 protein. The sample includes 250,000 to 400,000 distinct CDR3 sequences, over 55% of them seen just once. The specimen sequenced was peripheral blood. These receptors came from a man between 40 and 49 years old with primary liver carcinoma and hepatitis B virus infection. CDR3s include the opening cysteine and the closing phenylalanine or tryptophan. Each record gives: D gene, J gene, V gene, CDR3 length, clone size, CDR3 DNA, CDR3 protein. The D gene is left open where the match is weak. Expanded clones are given a class, and other clones once, few, many or no size at all.

>.|TRBJ2-7|TRBV30|10|.
TGTGCAGTGGAAAAGGGGGGGCAGTACTTC
CAVEKGGQYF
>.|TRBJ1-5|TRBV7-9|12|few
TGTGCAGGGGGATCTGGTAATCAGCCCCAGCATTTT
CAGGSGNQPQHF
>.|TRBJ2-2|TRBV12-3/TRBV12-4|16|many
TGTGCCAGCAGTCTGGACAGGCCCGAGGGGGGCGGGGAGCTGTTTTTT
CASSLDRPEGGGELFF
>.|TRBJ2-1|TRBV11-2|16|.
TGTGCCAGCAGCTTAAGAGAGAAAAGCTCCTACAATGAGCAGTTCTTC
CASSLREKSSYNEQFF
>TRBD2|TRBJ2-3|TRBV29-1|14|.
TGCAGCGTTGAGTGGCTAGCGGCTACAGATACGCAGTATTTT
CSVEWLAATDTQYF
>.|TRBJ2-3|TRBV11-2|15|.
TGTGCCAGTAGCTCCAGATCACTGGGGACCGATACGCAGTATTTT
CASSSRSLGTDTQYF
>.|TRBJ1-1|TRBV24-1|14|.
TGTGCCACCAGTGATCCAGGGAGTTCAGGGGAAGCTTTCTTT
CATSDPGSSGEAFF
>TRBD1|TRBJ2-5|TRBV5-4|13|few
TGTGCCAGCAGCTTACGGACAGGGGAGACCCAGTACTTC
CASSLRTGETQYF
>.|TRBJ2-5|TRBV7-9|16|.
TGTGCCAGCAGCTTAGTACAAATTAGACAAGAAGAGACCCAGTACTTC
CASSLVQIRQEETQYF
>.|TRBJ2-1|TRBV10-2|14|.
TGCACTAGCAGTGACGGTATCTCCTACAATGAGCAGTTCTTC
CTSSDGISYNEQFF
>TRBD1|TRBJ1-3|TRBV28|14|.
TGTGCCAGCAGTTTTCAGGGGGTCGGAAACACCATATATTTT
CASSFQGVGNTIYF
>.|TRBJ1-2|TRBV5-1|14|many
TGCGCCAGCAGCTTGGGGTACTCTAACTATGGCTACACCTTC
CASSLGYSNYGYTF
>.|TRBJ1-5|TRBV5-1|14|few
TGCGCCAGCAGCTTGATAGGGGGGGATCAGCCCCAGCATTTT
CASSLIGGDQPQHF
>TRBD1|TRBJ2-5|TRBV4-1|15|once
TGTGCCAGCAGCCATGTGGACAGGGAGTACGAGACCCTGTACTTC
CASSHVDREYETLYF
>TRBD2|TRBJ2-7|TRBV11-2|18|.
TGTGTCAGTAGCTTAGCCCGACTAGCGGTAGATATGGAGCACGAGCAGTACTTC
CVSSLARLAVDMEHEQYF
>.|TRBJ1-4|TRBV7-9|14|.
TGTGCCAGCAGCTTAAGTCTATCGGGTGAAAAACTGTTTTTT
CASSLSLSGEKLFF
>TRBD1|TRBJ2-7|TRBV11-1|16|.
TGTGCCAGCAGTTATGGTCCGGGACAGGGTCCCTACGAGCAGAACTTC
CASSYGPGQGPYEQNF
>TRBD1|TRBJ2-1|TRBV28|15|.
TGTGCCAGCAGTCGACCGGGACAGGGTTTATGGGAGCAGTTCTTC
CASSRPGQGLWEQFF
>.|TRBJ2-1|TRBV29-1|13|.
TGCAGCGTCGTGACAGTATCCTACAGTGAGCAGTTCTTC
CSVVTVSYSEQFF
>.|TRBJ2-1|TRBV12-3/TRBV12-4|14|many
TGTGCCAGCAGTCCAGCCCCTGAGGGAAATGAGCAGTTCTTC
CASSPAPEGNEQFF
>.|TRBJ2-7|TRBV28|14|.
TGTGCCAGCGAAGATAGCGCAAATGTCTACGAGCAGTACTTC
CASEDSANVYEQYF
>.|TRBJ1-1|TRBV6-5|13|.
TGTGCCAGCAGTTACAGAGCCTACTCTGAAGCTTTCTTT
CASSYRAYSEAFF
>.|TRBJ2-3|TRBV5-1|15|.
TGCGCCAGCAGCACCACATGGGCGAAAGGAGATACGCAGTATTTT
CASSTTWAKGDTQYF
>TRBD1|TRBJ2-3|TRBV6-1|19|.
TGTGCCGGCAGCCCGGGACAGGGAGTTACGACGGGGCGCACAGATACGCAGTATTTT
CAGSPGQGVTTGRTDTQYF
>.|TRBJ1-2|TRBV4-1|14|.
TGCACCAGCAGCCAAGAAGGCCCTCACTATGGCTACACCTTC
CTSSQEGPHYGYTF
>TRBD1|TRBJ1-1|TRBV5-4|14|.
TGTGCCAGCAGCTTTCCTACAGGGGGGACTGAAGCTTTCTTT
CASSFPTGGTEAFF
>TRBD2|TRBJ2-4|TRBV4-1|17|few
TGCGCCAGCAGCCAAGTACCTGGACTAGCGGCAAAAAACATTCAGTACTTC
CASSQVPGLAAKNIQYF
>TRBD2|TRBJ2-7|TRBV12-3/TRBV12-4|14|.
TGTGCCGGCAGTTCGGGACTAGCGGGAACTAAGCAGTACTTC
CAGSSGLAGTKQYF
>TRBD2|TRBJ2-3|TRBV11-2|16|medium-sized
TGTGCCAGCAGCATTACTAGCGGGAGAGTCCCGGATACGCAGTATTTT
CASSITSGRVPDTQYF
>.|TRBJ1-6|TRBV5-4|15|few
TGTGCCAGCAGCTTTAGTACAGGAAATAATTCACCCCTCCACTTT
CASSFSTGNNSPLHF
>.|TRBJ2-4|TRBV14|12|many
TGTGCCAGCAGCCAGTCGGGGGACATTCAGTACTTC
CASSQSGDIQYF
>TRBD1|TRBJ1-2|TRBV28|12|.
TGTGCCATCGGACAGGGGGCTTTCGGCTACACCTTC
CAIGQGAFGYTF
>.|TRBJ1-2|TRBV28|13|.
TGTGCCAGCAGTTCGAGCACCAACTATGGCTACACCTTC
CASSSSTNYGYTF
>.|TRBJ1-1|TRBV11-2|15|many
TGTGCCAGCAGCGCTCTAGGGTTTGGGAACACTGAAGCTTTCTTT
CASSALGFGNTEAFF
>.|TRBJ2-6|TRBV6-2/TRBV6-3|13|many
TGTGCCACATGTTCCTCTGGGGCCAACGTCCTGACTTTC
CATCSSGANVLTF
>.|TRBJ1-1|TRBV5-6|14|few
TGTGCCAGCAGCTTGGTAAGGAATAGAGGCGAAGCTTTCTTT
CASSLVRNRGEAFF
>TRBD2|TRBJ2-2|TRBV7-9|17|few
TGTGCCAGCAGACCCTCCGGGACTAGCGGGAGCACCGGGGAGCTGTTTTTT
CASRPSGTSGSTGELFF
>TRBD1|TRBJ1-2|TRBV28|14|few
TGTGCCAGCTCCCAGGCAGGGGGAGTATATGGCTACACCTTC
CASSQAGGVYGYTF
>.|TRBJ1-1|TRBV28|13|many
TGTGCCAGCAGTTTATTAGGGCAGGCTGAAGCTTTCTTT
CASSLLGQAEAFF
>.|TRBJ2-7|TRBV12-3/TRBV12-4|14|.
TGTGCCAGCAGTTTCCGAGCGGAAACCTACGAGCAGTACTTC
CASSFRAETYEQYF
>.|TRBJ1-4|TRBV11-2|14|.
TGTGCCAGCGGCATAGGACAAGGAGGGGAAAAACTGTTTTTT
CASGIGQGGEKLFF
>.|TRBJ2-2|TRBV5-5|15|.
TGTGCCAGCAGCTTTCTTCGGGATTCCACCGGGGAGCTGTTTTTT
CASSFLRDSTGELFF
>.|TRBJ2-3|TRBV11-1|15|.
TGTGTCAGCTGCTCGGACTTAGGTATCGGAGATACGCAGTATTTT
CVSCSDLGIGDTQYF
>.|TRBJ2-5|TRBV7-9|13|.
TGTGCCAGCAGCCCAGGGACCGCGGAGACCCAGTACTTC
CASSPGTAETQYF
>TRBD1|TRBJ2-1|TRBV5-1|12|.
TGCGCCAGCAGCTGGGACAGGGGTGAGCAGTTCTTC
CASSWDRGEQFF
>TRBD1|TRBJ2-7|TRBV7-8|13|.
TGTGCCAGCAGCCTGGGACAGGGCATGGCGCAGTACTTC
CASSLGQGMAQYF
>TRBD1|TRBJ2-7|TRBV12-3/TRBV12-4|15|few
TGTGCCAGCAGTTTACTGACAGGGGCGAACTACGAGCAGTACTTC
CASSLLTGANYEQYF
>TRBD2|TRBJ2-1|TRBV5-8|16|.
TGTGCCAGCAGCTTTGAGGGACTAGACTCCTACAATGAGCAGTTCTTC
CASSFEGLDSYNEQFF
>.|TRBJ2-2|TRBV12-5|14|.
TGTGCTAATGGCCGGGAATCGAACACCGGGGAGCTGTTTTTT
CANGRESNTGELFF
>TRBD1|TRBJ1-1|TRBV6-5|13|many
TGTGCCAGCCGGGACAGGGGGGGGACTGAAGCTTTCTTT
CASRDRGGTEAFF
>TRBD1|TRBJ2-3|TRBV6-6|15|.
TGTGTCAGCACATTCCGACAGGGGGCGGCAGATACGCAGTATTTT
CVSTFRQGAADTQYF
>TRBD1|TRBJ2-7|TRBV4-1|17|few
TGCGCCAGCAGCCAAGCGCCAGGCCCTGGGACAGACTACGAGCAGTACTTC
CASSQAPGPGTDYEQYF
>.|TRBJ2-2|TRBV10-3|14|.
TGTGTCAGTTTAGCAGCAGGGAACACCGGGGAGCTGCTTTTT
CVSLAAGNTGELLF
>TRBD2|TRBJ2-2|TRBV4-3|15|many
TGCGCCAGCAGCCAAGGAGCGGGAAACACCGGGGAGCTGTTTTTT
CASSQGAGNTGELFF